The clone carrying this T cell receptor (beta chain) has more than one count but fewer than ten. The sample is drawn from a study of regulatory T cells in long-lasting Graves disease. Specified time point: newly diagnosed GD, antithyroid drugs for less than 3 months. PBMC RNA was the source of the TCR library. The authors built TCR beta libraries using iRepertoire HTBI primers and Arm-PCR of CDR3 regions. MiXCR, run by TCRdb on the multiplex PCR reads, gives a single entry per CDR3 protein. Of about 370,000 distinct CDR3 sequences in the sample, about 14% were seen once. This CDR3 comprises 14 residues. Trimming stripped 3 bases from V and 2 bases from J, with 9 bases between.

This clonotype was sampled from a female donor with Graves disease. The input for sequencing was peripheral blood mononuclear cells (PBMCs), taken at new diagnosis, from a patient treated with antithyroid drugs. The rearrangement links TRBV12-3 or TRBV12-4 to TRBJ2-3; D remains unclear. CDR3 loop: CASSFITVTDTQYF. For the CDR3, the DNA is TGTGCCAGCAGTTTTATAACCGTCACAGATACGCAGTATTTT.